The source of this TCR beta chain is a study of T cells after yellow fever vaccination. The sample holds a few counts of this clonotype. The antigen remains undetermined. Via MiXCR, TCRdb re-called the 5' RACE reads, giving one row per CDR3 protein. The table has 300,000 or so distinct CDR3 sequences, about 4% seen once; the top ten hold about 24%. The germline V gene has CDR1 SGHAT and CDR2 FQNNGV. CDR3 size: 13 residues. Trimming removed 7 bases at V and 4 bases at J, with 13 bases between. Study-wide results and caveats: Contaminants from the bulk population, in the form of abundant clonotypes, could be found in FACS-sorted repertoires. Booster sampling recovered most clones from primary vaccination (less than 97% CD4, around 90% CD8). Clonotypes shared by both compartments, CD4 and CD8, made up a small share. The secondary response peaked faster, at day 5 versus 15, but was weaker.

The sequences come from PBMCs, collected 5 days after the yellow fever booster vaccination. The chain carries TRBV11-2 and TRBJ2-5; D may be TRBD2 (6 bases). This clonotype originated in a man aged 18 to 35 who received the YFV17D yellow fever vaccine. Here the CDR3 reads CASKPGVGETQYF. CDR3 DNA: TGTGCCAGCAAACCGGGGGTGGGAGAGACCCAGTACTTC.